These 28 T cell receptor beta chains share one sample of origin, sequenced in a study of shared clonotypes between healthy human individuals. Sequencing used immunoSEQ multiplex PCR; TCRdb keeps in-frame clones, though not all of them. The table has some 2.1 million clones, 90% to 95% seen once. Selected positively for CCR7 and CD45RO-negative, naive CD8 cells excluded terminally differentiated effector memory CD45RA+ cells. The sample comprised naive CD8+ T cells from PBMCs. These TCRs come from a man between 18 and 29 years old in good health. Some clones in this sample may be carry-over from other donors' samples.

A note on this clone: The same CDR3 is also encoded by other DNA sequences in this sample. This chain joins TRBV7-9 and TRBJ2-1; tentative D call: TRBD2 (6 bases). V gave up 0 bases and J gave up 3 bases, with 6 bases separating them. Per germline, CDR1 SEHNR and CDR2 FQNEAQ (reference sequence). This CDR3 spans 14 amino acids. The CDR3: CASSLAGGYNEQFF. The CDR3 DNA sequence: TGTGCCAGCAGCTTAGCCGGGGGCTACAATGAGCAGTTCTTC.

Concerning this clone itself: Other DNA sequences in this specimen translate into the identical CDR3. The CDR3 DNA follows: TGTGCCAGCAGCCCACGATCCTACGAGCAGTACTTC. Its protein product is CASSPRSYEQYF. The V call is TRBV7-2, the J call TRBJ2-7; D ambiguous. The CDR3 is 12 amino acids. Germline V gene data show CDR1 as SGHTA and CDR2 as FQGNSA. V was shortened by 5 bases and J by 1 base, with 6 bases between the two germline ends. The variable domain in full, with the rest retrieved from reference TRBV7-2 and TRBJ2-7, is GAGVSQSPSNKVTEKGKDVELRCDPISGHTALYWYRQSLGQGLEFLIYFQGNSAPDKSGLPSDRFSAERTGGSVSTLTIQRTQQEDSAVYLCASSPRSYEQYFGPGTRLTVT.

This chain connects TRBV4-1 to TRBJ2-2, with D uncertain. CDR1 and CDR2 (germline): MGHRA, YSYEKL. The CDR3 covers 14 residues. Trimming removed 3 bases from V and 4 bases from J, with 9 bases in between. CDR3 nucleotide sequence: TGCGCCAGCAGCCATGTAGGTGGCACCGGGGAGCTGTTTTTT. Its translation: CASSHVGGTGELFF.

V usage is TRBV4-1 and J usage is TRBJ2-3, with a weak D call TRBD2 (6 bases). CDR1 and CDR2 from the germline V gene are MGHRA and YSYEKL. The CDR3 is 14 residues long. Trimming shortened V by 2 bases and J by 5 bases, and 11 bases separated the two germline ends. Here the CDR3 DNA reads TGCGCCAGCAGCCAATACCCAGCGGGAGATACGCAGTATTTT. It codes for CASSQYPAGDTQYF.

The genes are TRBV29-1 and TRBJ1-2, with no clear D. There are 9 residues in the CDR3. V lost 5 bases, J lost 6 bases, and 4 bases lay in between. Germline V gene lookup returns CDR1 SQVTM and CDR2 ANQGSEA. In DNA form, the CDR3 reads TGCAGCGTTACGGATGGCTACACCTTC. Its protein product is CSVTDGYTF.

The V and J genes are TRBV21-1 and TRBJ2-5; whether TRBD1, the table's D call, matches the DNA was not checked. TRBV21-1 is described as a pseudogene. CDR3 length equals 16 residues. CDR3 nucleotide sequence: TGTTCCCCAAGACTCAAAAAGGGACAGGGACAAGAGACCCAGTACTTC. Amino acids: CSPRLKKGQGQETQYF.

The J gene is TRBJ2-7, the V gene TRBV6-5; 11 nucleotides line up with TRBD2. Germline assignment: CDR1 MNHEY and CDR2 SVGAGI. The CDR3 has 13 residues. Trimming at V came to 7 bases and at J to 6 bases, leaving 5 bases not matched to a gene. The CDR3 bases are TGTGCCAGCACCGATAGCGGGAGGGCCGAGCAGTACTTC. Translated, it gives CASTDSGRAEQYF.

CDR3 nucleotides: TGTGCCAGCACGGCTGGTCTCCTTGGCTATGGCTACACCTTC. As protein: CASTAGLLGYGYTF. The chain links TRBV28 to TRBJ1-2; D ambiguous. Germline values: CDR1 MDHEN, CDR2 SYDVKM. Trimming pared 7 bases from V and 4 bases from J, leaving 16 bases between. The CDR3 is made up of 14 amino acids.

The V and J genes are TRBV6-6 and TRBJ1-4; D is uncertain. With 0 bases removed from V and 8 bases from J, the gap between germline ends came to 13 bases. Germline values: CDR1 MNHNY, CDR2 SVGAGI (reference sequence). The CDR3 runs 15 residues. CDR3 coding DNA: TGTGCCAGCAGTTACTCGCAGCGGTCTGGGGAAAAACTGTTTTTT. This encodes CASSYSQRSGEKLFF.

The CDR3 sequence is CASSLVTSRGYEQFF. The CDR3 nucleotides are TGTGCCAGCAGCTTGGTGACTAGCCGAGGGTATGAGCAGTTCTTC. The rearrangement joins TRBV7-9 to TRBJ2-1; 7 bases are shared with TRBD2. The CDR3 has 15 residues. Trimming took 3 bases from V and 8 from J; bases not matched to a gene: 10. Germline V gene sequence: CDR1 SEHNR, CDR2 FQNEAQ (reference sequence). Together with reference TRBV7-9 and TRBJ2-1, the CDR3 gives the full variable domain: DTGVSQNPRHKITKRGQNVTFRCDPISEHNRLYWYRQTLGQGPEFLTYFQNEAQLEKSRLLSDRFSAERPKGSFSTLEIQRTEQGDSAMYLCASSLVTSRGYEQFFGPGTRLTVL.

The J gene is TRBJ1-2, the V gene TRBV5-1; a possible D gene is TRBD1 (6 bases). This CDR3 spans 16 amino acids. V lost 2 bases and J 0 bases, leaving 14 bases between the germline ends. Germline assignment: CDR1 SGHRS and CDR2 YFSETQ. The CDR3 loop is CASSFLPTGPNYGYTF. As DNA, the CDR3 is TGCGCCAGCAGCTTTCTTCCGACAGGTCCTAACTATGGCTACACCTTC.

The chain joins TRBV2 to TRBJ1-2; TRBD1 matches at 9 bases. J lost 6 bases, V lost 7 bases, and 6 bases had no gene match. This CDR3 contains 13 residues. Germline V CDR1 and CDR2: SNHLY, FYNNEI. Written as DNA, the CDR3 is TGTGCCAGCACCCCACAGGGGGCCCATGGCTACACCTTC. It is translated as CASTPQGAHGYTF.

The gene calls are TRBV28 and TRBJ2-7, with 7 positions matching TRBD2. The CDR3 spans 14 residues. V trimming: 2 bases; J trimming: 5 bases; junction bases outside the gene matches: 6. CDR1 is MDHEN and CDR2 is SYDVKM in the germline V gene. The CDR3 loop is CASSLGGEGDEQYF. For the CDR3, the DNA is TGTGCCAGCAGTTTAGGCGGGGAGGGTGACGAGCAGTACTTC.

The chain joins TRBV27 to TRBJ2-2, with 7 positions matching TRBD2. The CDR3 runs to 17 residues. From germline, CDR1 is MNHEY and CDR2 SMNVEV (reference sequence). The ends lost 2 bases at V and 1 base at J; junction bases unmatched: 7. The DNA of the CDR3 is TGTGCCAGCAGTTTAAGGCTAGCGGAAAAGAACACCGGGGAGCTGTTTTTT. This translates into CASSLRLAEKNTGELFF.

J is TRBJ2-7 and V is TRBV28; the match to TRBD2 covers 7 bases. Germline V gene lookup returns CDR1 MDHEN and CDR2 SYDVKM. This CDR3 has 15 amino acids. J gave up 4 bases and V 4 bases, and 10 bases lay outside the gene matches. Here the CDR3 reads CASSSDRDYGYEQYF. CDR3 sequence (DNA): TGTGCCAGCAGTTCGGACCGGGACTATGGGTACGAGCAGTACTTC.

About this clone itself: At the DNA level, this CDR3 is encoded by other sequences in the same sample as well. The chain is built from TRBV6-5 and TRBJ2-1, with D hard to call. CDR1 MNHEY and CDR2 SVGAGI come from the germline V gene. The V end was cut by 5 bases, the J end by 0 bases, with 8 bases between. The CDR3 extends over 14 amino acids. The CDR3 spells CASSPMSSYNEQFF. For the CDR3, the DNA is TGTGCCAGCAGTCCCATGAGCTCCTACAATGAGCAGTTCTTC.

This clone was recorded only once. V and J are TRBV6-5 and TRBJ1-4, with TRBD1 matching over 7 bases. The V and J ends lost 2 bases and 2 bases, in that order; junction bases with no gene match: 2. Germline V lookup: CDR1 MNHEY, CDR2 SVGAGI. The length of the CDR3 is 15 residues. CDR3: CASSYDRVTNEKLFF. The CDR3 DNA reads TGTGCCAGCAGTTACGACAGGGTCACTAATGAAAAACTGTTTTTT.

This chain joins TRBV11-1 and TRBJ2-5; TRBD2 matches at 8 bases. There are 18 residues in the CDR3. V lost 0 bases, J lost 5 bases, and 14 bases stayed unmatched. Germline lookup yields CDR1 SGHAT and CDR2 FQDESV (reference sequence). CDR3 loop: CASSLARGAGPLIETQYF. CDR3 nucleotide sequence: TGTGCCAGCAGCTTAGCGCGGGGGGCAGGTCCCCTGATCGAGACCCAGTACTTC.

The chain uses TRBV18 and TRBJ2-1; 7 bases agree with TRBD1. CDR1 is KGHSH and CDR2 is LQKENI in the germline V gene. V shed 5 bases and J 0 bases; nucleotides not matched to a gene: 7. The CDR3 extends over 16 amino acids. CDR3 residues: CASSKDRDSSYNEQFF. CDR3 in DNA: TGTGCCAGCTCAAAAGACCGGGACAGCTCCTACAATGAGCAGTTCTTC.

The V call is TRBV9, the J call TRBJ1-3; D is unresolved. The V end lost 4 bases, the J end lost 7 bases, and 15 bases lay between the germline ends. Germline loops: CDR1 SGDLS, CDR2 YYNGEE. The length of the CDR3 is 14 residues. CDR3 nucleotides: TGTGCCAGCAGCCCGGACCGCCTGCGGAACACCATATATTTT. Translated, it gives CASSPDRLRNTIYF.

About this clone: In the same sample, other DNA sequences code for this CDR3. The chain recombines TRBV7-8 with TRBJ2-7; D is unresolved. This CDR3 comprises 15 residues. Germline V gene lookup returns CDR1 SGHVS and CDR2 FQNEAQ. The ends were cut back, 1 base at V and 0 bases at J, with 10 bases in the middle. The CDR3 loop is CASSLVPESSYEQYF. The CDR3, as DNA: TGTGCCAGCAGCTTAGTTCCGGAGAGCTCCTACGAGCAGTACTTC.

The chain uses TRBV25-1 and TRBJ2-3; a possible D gene is TRBD2 (6 bases). Deletions cut 4 bases from V and 3 bases from J, with 14 bases between. Germline V CDR1 and CDR2: MGHDK, SYGVNS. CDR3 length: 15 residues. The CDR3 coding sequence is TGTGCCAGCAGTGGACTCGGGAGAGTGACAGATACGCAGTATTTT. Translation: CASSGLGRVTDTQYF.

V and J are TRBV5-4 and TRBJ1-5, with no clear D. V was clipped by 4 bases and J by 8 bases, with 16 bases between them. The CDR3 is 14 residues long. Looked up from germline, CDR1 is SGHNT and CDR2 is YYREEE (reference sequence). This CDR3 reads CASSEGRGVEPQHF. The CDR3 DNA sequence: TGTGCCAGCAGCGAAGGACGGGGTGTGGAGCCCCAGCATTTT.

The chain employs TRBV7-2 and TRBJ1-2; D might be TRBD1 (6 bases). V lost 7 bases, J lost 6 bases, and 15 bases lay in between. The CDR3 sequence is 13 residues long. The germline V gene encodes CDR1 SGHTA and CDR2 FQGNSA. This chain's CDR3 is CASTPTGMDGYTF. The CDR3 coding sequence is TGTGCCAGCACCCCAACAGGGATGGATGGCTACACCTTC.

With respect to this clone: Other DNA variants within this sample encode the same CDR3. V gene TRBV28 combines with J gene TRBJ2-7; D is possibly TRBD2 (5 bases). The CDR3 sequence is 13 residues long. The V and J ends lost 3 bases and 1 base respectively, with 7 bases between them. CDR1 is MDHEN, CDR2 SYDVKM, per germline. The CDR3 DNA is TGTGCCAGCAGTTTGAGGGTTTCCTACGAGCAGTACTTC. Its translation is CASSLRVSYEQYF.

The chain couples TRBV2 to TRBJ2-2; TRBD1 matches 9 bases. The germline V gene encodes CDR1 SNHLY and CDR2 FYNNEI. The CDR3 runs 14 residues. The V segment lost 8 bases and the J segment 4 bases; nucleotides outside the gene matches: 5. CDR3 in DNA: TGTGCCAGCTTTAGGGACAGGGCCACCGGGGAGCTGTTTTTT. It is translated as CASFRDRATGELFF. Full variable domain (remainder filled in from reference TRBV2 and TRBJ2-2): EPEVTQTPSHQVTQMGQEVILRCVPISNHLYFYWYRQILGQKVEFLVSFYNNEISEKSEIFDDQFSVERPDGSNFTLKIRSTKLEDSAMYFCASFRDRATGELFFGEGSRLTVL.

This clone was observed a single time. The chain uses TRBV5-6 and TRBJ2-7; a weak D match, TRBD1 (5 bases). The V gene lost 0 bases and the J gene lost 6 bases, with 13 bases spanning the gap. The CDR3 is made up of 14 amino acids. Germline V gives CDR1 SGHDT, CDR2 YYEEEE. The CDR3 here is CASSLVAGPVEQYF. The CDR3 DNA reads as TGTGCCAGCAGCTTGGTGGCAGGGCCAGTCGAGCAGTACTTC.

The chain is built from TRBV5-1 and TRBJ2-7, with a possible D match to TRBD2 (6 bases). In germline, CDR1 is SGHRS, CDR2 YFSETQ. Trimming stripped 5 bases from V and 2 bases from J, with 17 bases between. CDR3 length: 15 residues. The CDR3 here is CASRGGLALTYEQYF. CDR3 nucleotides: TGCGCCAGCAGGGGCGGGCTAGCGCTTACCTACGAGCAGTACTTC. Full variable domain (missing parts from reference TRBV5-1 and TRBJ2-7): KAGVTQTPRYLIKTRGQQVTLSCSPISGHRSVSWYQQTPGQGLQFLFEYFSETQRNKGNFPGRFSGRQFSNSRSEMNVSTLELGDSALYLCASRGGLALTYEQYFGPGTRLTVT.